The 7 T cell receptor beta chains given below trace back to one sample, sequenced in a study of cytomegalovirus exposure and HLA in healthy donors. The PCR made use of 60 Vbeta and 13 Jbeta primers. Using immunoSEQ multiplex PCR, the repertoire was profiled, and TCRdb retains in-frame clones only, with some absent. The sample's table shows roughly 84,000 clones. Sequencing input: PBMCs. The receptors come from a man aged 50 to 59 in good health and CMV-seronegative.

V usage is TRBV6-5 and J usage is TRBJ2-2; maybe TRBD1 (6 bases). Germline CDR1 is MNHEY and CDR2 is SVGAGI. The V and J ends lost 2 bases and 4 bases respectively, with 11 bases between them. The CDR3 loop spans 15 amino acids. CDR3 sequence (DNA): TGTGCCAGCAGTTACACAGGGTCGAGCACCGGGGAGCTGTTTTTT. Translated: CASSYTGSSTGELFF.

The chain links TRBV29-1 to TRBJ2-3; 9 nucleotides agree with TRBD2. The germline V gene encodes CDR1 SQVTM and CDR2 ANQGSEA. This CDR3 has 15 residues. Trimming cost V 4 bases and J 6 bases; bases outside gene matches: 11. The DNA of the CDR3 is TGCAGCGTTGGGCGACTAGCGGACGTTTTGGATACGCAGTATTTT. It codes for CSVGRLADVLDTQYF.

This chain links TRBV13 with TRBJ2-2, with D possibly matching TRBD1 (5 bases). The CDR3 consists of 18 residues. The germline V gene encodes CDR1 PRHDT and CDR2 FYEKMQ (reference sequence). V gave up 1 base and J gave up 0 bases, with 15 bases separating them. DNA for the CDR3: TGTGCCAGCAGCTTAGTAGTAGGCAGGGTCACGAACACCGGGGAGCTGTTTTTT. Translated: CASSLVVGRVTNTGELFF.

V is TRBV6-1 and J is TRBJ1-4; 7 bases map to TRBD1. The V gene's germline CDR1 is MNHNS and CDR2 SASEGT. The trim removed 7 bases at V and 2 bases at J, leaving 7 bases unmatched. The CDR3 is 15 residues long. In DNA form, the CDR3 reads TGTGCCAGCAACCTAGGACAGGTGACTAATGAAAAACTGTTTTTT. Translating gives CASNLGQVTNEKLFF.

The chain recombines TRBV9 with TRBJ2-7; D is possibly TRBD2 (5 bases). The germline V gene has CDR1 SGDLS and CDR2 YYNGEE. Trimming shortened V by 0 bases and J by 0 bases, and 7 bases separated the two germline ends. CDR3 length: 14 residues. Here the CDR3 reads CASSVGGNSYEQYF. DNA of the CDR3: TGTGCCAGCAGCGTAGGAGGGAACTCCTACGAGCAGTACTTC.

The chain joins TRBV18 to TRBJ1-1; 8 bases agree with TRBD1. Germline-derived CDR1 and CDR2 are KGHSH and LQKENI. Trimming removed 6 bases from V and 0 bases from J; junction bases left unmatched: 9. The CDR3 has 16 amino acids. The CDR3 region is CASSPITGGVNTEAFF. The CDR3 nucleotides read TGTGCCAGCTCTCCGATTACAGGGGGAGTGAACACTGAAGCTTTCTTT. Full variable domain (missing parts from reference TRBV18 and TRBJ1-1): NAGVMQNPRHLVRRRGQEARLRCSPMKGHSHVYWYRQLPEEGLKFMVYLQKENIIDESGMPKERFSAEFPKEGPSILRIQQVVRGDSAAYFCASSPITGGVNTEAFFGQGTRLTVV.

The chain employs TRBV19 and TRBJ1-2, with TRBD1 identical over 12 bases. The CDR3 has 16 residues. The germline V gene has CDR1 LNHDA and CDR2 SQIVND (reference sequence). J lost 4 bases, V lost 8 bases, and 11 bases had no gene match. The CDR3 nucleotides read TGTGCCAGTGCTCCGGGACAGGGGGCAAACATCTATGGCTACACCTTC. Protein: CASAPGQGANIYGYTF.